Below, 25 T cell receptor beta chains from the same sample are listed, as sequenced in a study of blood T cell repertoires in COVID-19. Assay: immunoSEQ multiplex PCR; the TCRdb copy retains only in-frame clones and omits some. The sample holds 200,000 to 250,000 clones, approximately 90% seen once. Input material: PBMCs or T cells enriched from blood (not recorded which). Receptors were obtained from a woman under 30 in a cohort exposed to, infected with or recovered from COVID-19 (not recorded which).

The genes are TRBV2 and TRBJ2-3, with 9 bases lining up with TRBD1. The J segment lost 1 base and the V segment lost 4 bases, leaving 0 bases of the junction unmatched. CDR1 is SNHLY, CDR2 FYNNEI, per germline. The CDR3 runs to 14 residues. CDR3 sequence (DNA): TGTGCCAGCAGTGGGACAGGGGGCACAGATACGCAGTATTTT. Translating gives CASSGTGGTDTQYF.

This chain joins TRBV3-1 (or the pseudogene TRBV3-2) and TRBJ1-3; 7 bases line up with TRBD1. The CDR3 is 15 amino acids. The germline CDR1 and CDR2 sequences are LGHDT and YNNKEL (reference sequence). V lost 5 bases and J lost 4; bases outside the gene matches: 8. The CDR3: CASSSSQGGGNTIYF. CDR3 in DNA: TGTGCCAGCAGCTCCTCTCAGGGGGGCGGAAACACCATATATTTT.

The chain is built from TRBV6-5 and TRBJ1-6, with 7 bases fitting TRBD1. There are 13 residues in the CDR3. V shed 0 bases and J 14 bases; nucleotides not matched to a gene: 4. Germline assignment: CDR1 MNHEY and CDR2 SVGAGI. CDR3 region: CASSYSRQGTLHF. DNA for the CDR3: TGTGCCAGCAGTTACTCGCGACAGGGTACCCTCCACTTT.

This clone occurred a few times. The chain combines TRBV27 with TRBJ2-2, with TRBD2 matching 9 bases. Germline lookup yields CDR1 MNHEY and CDR2 SMNVEV (reference sequence). The CDR3 is 16 residues long. V trimming: 11 bases; J trimming: 2 bases; junction bases outside the gene matches: 12. CDR3 amino acids: CAAGGREGQNTGELFF. The CDR3, as DNA: TGTGCCGCCGGAGGGCGGGAGGGCCAAAACACCGGGGAGCTGTTTTTT.

The rearrangement uses TRBV19 and TRBJ2-7, with 9 bases matching TRBD1. Losses at the gene ends were 2 bases for V and 3 bases for J; bases not matched to a gene: 5. The CDR3 has 15 residues. Germline V lookup: CDR1 LNHDA, CDR2 SQIVND (reference sequence). The CDR3 bases are TGTGCCAGTAGTATATTGGGACAGGGCCTCTACGAGCAGTACTTC. Encoded protein: CASSILGQGLYEQYF.

This chain connects TRBV7-3 to TRBJ1-1; possible D gene TRBD1, 6 bases. Trimming stripped 1 base from V and 3 bases from J, with 9 bases between. The CDR3 runs to 14 residues. The germline CDR1 and CDR2 sequences are SGHTA and FQGTGA. The CDR3: CASSLRGRDTEAFF. In DNA form, the CDR3 reads TGTGCCAGCAGCTTAAGGGGGCGGGACACTGAAGCTTTCTTT.

The chain joins TRBV6-5 to TRBJ2-7, with a tentative D call TRBD1 (7 bases). V gave up 4 bases and J gave up 2 bases, with 18 bases separating them. Germline V CDR1 and CDR2: MNHEY, SVGAGI. The CDR3 is 16 amino acids. Here the CDR3 reads CASSLQGGIIPYEQYF. In DNA, the CDR3 is TGTGCCAGCAGTTTGCAGGGGGGTATTATTCCCTACGAGCAGTACTTC.

The chain links TRBV9 to TRBJ2-7, with 7 bases fitting TRBD1. The CDR3 is made up of 16 amino acids. Germline assignment: CDR1 SGDLS and CDR2 YYNGEE. The V gene end was trimmed by 4 bases and the J gene end by 5 bases; junction bases not matched to a gene: 15. In nucleotides, the CDR3 is TGTGCCAGCAGCCCACACTTAAGAGACAGGGTGGACGAGCAGTACTTC. Protein product: CASSPHLRDRVDEQYF.

The chain recombines TRBV11-2 with TRBJ2-3; 8 bases map to TRBD2. The CDR3 has 15 residues. Germline lookup yields CDR1 SGHAT and CDR2 FQNNGV. Germline trimming cut 1 base from V and 2 bases from J; bases unmatched to any gene: 2. The CDR3 protein is CASSLAGGDTDTQYF. For the CDR3, the DNA is TGTGCCAGCAGCTTAGCGGGGGGGGACACAGATACGCAGTATTTT.

The V and J genes are TRBV18 and TRBJ2-3; 7 bases align to TRBD2. Trimming took 4 bases from V and 0 from J; bases not matched to a gene: 4. Germline lookup yields CDR1 KGHSH and CDR2 LQKENI. CDR3 length: 15 amino acids. CDR3 bases: TGTGCCAGCTCACAGCTAGCGGCTAGCACAGATACGCAGTATTTT. Protein sequence: CASSQLAASTDTQYF.

The CDR3 spells CASSEAGTSTQYF. The CDR3, as DNA: TGTGCCAGCAGTGAAGCTGGCACCTCAACCCAGTACTTC. The chain couples TRBV2 to TRBJ2-5; D call uncertain. From germline, CDR1 is SNHLY and CDR2 FYNNEI. V lost 0 bases and J 8 bases, leaving 10 bases between the germline ends. CDR3 length: 13 residues.

This clone has a handful of counts. The chain has TRBV2 and TRBJ2-7, with 14 positions matching TRBD2. The CDR3 has 16 amino acids. Germline CDR1 is SNHLY and CDR2 is FYNNEI. Trimming removed 1 base from V and 2 bases from J; junction bases left unmatched: 1. The CDR3 sequence is CASSEGLAGGPYEQYF. The CDR3 DNA sequence: TGTGCCAGCAGTGAAGGACTAGCGGGAGGGCCCTACGAGCAGTACTTC.

The gene calls are TRBV28 and TRBJ1-4; 7 positions match TRBD1. Germline CDR1 reads MDHEN; CDR2 reads SYDVKM. V dropped 11 bases and J dropped 7; count of bases not matched to a gene: 13. The CDR3 is 14 residues long. The CDR3 DNA reads as TGTGCCTGCTCTGAATCGGGACAGTCTGAAAAACTGTTTTTT. It is translated as CACSESGQSEKLFF.

This rearrangement joins TRBV7-9 to TRBJ1-2, with a possible D match to TRBD1 (6 bases). Germline loops: CDR1 SEHNR, CDR2 FQNEAQ (reference sequence). CDR3 size: 12 residues. Trimming pared 3 bases from V and 7 bases from J, leaving 9 bases between. The CDR3 DNA reads TGTGCCAGCAGCTTCTCACAGGGTGGCTACACCTTC. It specifies CASSFSQGGYTF.

This chain uses TRBV2 with TRBJ1-2; D is unclear. The CDR3 loop spans 14 amino acids. V was cut by 3 bases and J by 7 bases, with 15 bases left in between. The germline V gene has CDR1 SNHLY and CDR2 FYNNEI. CDR3 loop: CASSEDVGVPGYTF. The CDR3 coding sequence is TGTGCCAGCAGTGAGGACGTGGGAGTTCCTGGCTACACCTTC.

The genes are TRBV9 and TRBJ2-7, with 7 nucleotides matching TRBD2. Per the germline V gene, CDR1 is SGDLS and CDR2 is YYNGEE. J lost 6 bases, V lost 2 bases, and 2 bases had no gene match. The length of the CDR3 is 12 residues. This CDR3 reads CASSVTGGEQYF. The CDR3 DNA follows: TGTGCCAGCAGCGTCACGGGGGGCGAGCAGTACTTC.

The gene calls are TRBV12-3 or TRBV12-4 and TRBJ2-2; D uncertain. The CDR3 spans 12 residues. With 3 bases removed from V and 6 bases from J, the gap between germline ends came to 5 bases. The CDR3 DNA follows: TGTGCCAGCAGTTTTTCCGCCGGGGAGCTGTTTTTT. Residues: CASSFSAGELFF.

This clone was observed once. The chain carries TRBV28 and TRBJ2-2; no firm D call. This CDR3 has 12 residues. V lost 6 bases and J lost 4, with 6 bases in between. Germline V gene data show CDR1 as MDHEN and CDR2 as SYDVKM. The CDR3 protein is CASRSGTGELFF. CDR3 sequence (DNA): TGTGCCAGCAGGAGTGGCACCGGGGAGCTGTTTTTT.

The J gene is TRBJ1-2, the V gene TRBV11-3; D might be TRBD1 (6 bases). Looked up from germline, CDR1 is SGHNT and CDR2 is YENEEA. The CDR3 totals 13 residues. The ends were cut back, 1 base at V and 5 bases at J, with 8 bases in the middle. CDR3 nucleotide sequence: TGTGCCAGCAGCTTAGGGACAGAATATGGCTACACCTTC. This translates into CASSLGTEYGYTF.

The V call is TRBV4-1, the J call TRBJ1-3; TRBD1 matches 11 bases. This CDR3 spans 15 amino acids. Germline loops: CDR1 MGHRA, CDR2 YSYEKL. After removal of 4 bases from V and 3 bases from J, the junction contained 2 bases not matched to a gene. The CDR3 region is CASSPDRGHGNTIYF. CDR3 bases: TGCGCCAGCAGCCCGGACAGGGGGCATGGAAACACCATATATTTT.

This chain links TRBV29-1 with TRBJ2-5; perhaps TRBD2 as D (6 bases). CDR1 and CDR2 (germline): SQVTM, ANQGSEA. The length of the CDR3 is 13 residues. The V and J ends lost 7 bases and 5 bases respectively, with 17 bases between them. The CDR3, as DNA: TGCAGCGCCCTTGGAGGGACGGTGGAGACCCAGTACTTC. As protein: CSALGGTVETQYF.

J is TRBJ1-1 and V is TRBV12-3 or TRBV12-4; tentative D call: TRBD1 (5 bases). Between the trimmed V and J ends, which lost 5 bases and 4 bases, there was a span of 11 bases. CDR3 size: 13 residues. The CDR3, as DNA: TGTGCCAGCAGTCCATCAGGGCTCACTGAAGCTTTCTTT. It yields the protein CASSPSGLTEAFF.

The chain recombines TRBV7-3 with TRBJ1-1; weak D call: TRBD1 (5 bases). Germline V gives CDR1 SGHTA, CDR2 FQGTGA. CDR3 length: 14 amino acids. Trimming cost V 6 bases and J 6 bases, with 17 bases left between them. In DNA, the CDR3 is TGTGCCAGCAGTCCAGGGCAGCCTACATCTGAAGCTTTCTTT. Amino acids: CASSPGQPTSEAFF.

The chain has TRBV28 and TRBJ1-4; a weak D match, TRBD1 (5 bases). CDR3 length: 13 amino acids. The germline V gene encodes CDR1 MDHEN and CDR2 SYDVKM. The V gene lost 3 bases and the J gene lost 4 bases, with 6 bases spanning the gap. The chain's CDR3 is CASSFRVNEKLFF. In DNA, the CDR3 is TGTGCCAGCAGTTTCAGGGTTAATGAAAAACTGTTTTTT.

This chain joins TRBV13 and TRBJ1-1; D remains ambiguous. The CDR3 is 15 residues long. Germline assignment: CDR1 PRHDT and CDR2 FYEKMQ (reference sequence). The V gene lost 5 bases and the J gene lost 3 bases, with 16 bases spanning the gap. CDR3 protein: CASSRPTGGDTEAFF. In nucleotides, the CDR3 is TGTGCCAGCAGCCGACCGACGGGCGGGGACACTGAAGCTTTCTTT.